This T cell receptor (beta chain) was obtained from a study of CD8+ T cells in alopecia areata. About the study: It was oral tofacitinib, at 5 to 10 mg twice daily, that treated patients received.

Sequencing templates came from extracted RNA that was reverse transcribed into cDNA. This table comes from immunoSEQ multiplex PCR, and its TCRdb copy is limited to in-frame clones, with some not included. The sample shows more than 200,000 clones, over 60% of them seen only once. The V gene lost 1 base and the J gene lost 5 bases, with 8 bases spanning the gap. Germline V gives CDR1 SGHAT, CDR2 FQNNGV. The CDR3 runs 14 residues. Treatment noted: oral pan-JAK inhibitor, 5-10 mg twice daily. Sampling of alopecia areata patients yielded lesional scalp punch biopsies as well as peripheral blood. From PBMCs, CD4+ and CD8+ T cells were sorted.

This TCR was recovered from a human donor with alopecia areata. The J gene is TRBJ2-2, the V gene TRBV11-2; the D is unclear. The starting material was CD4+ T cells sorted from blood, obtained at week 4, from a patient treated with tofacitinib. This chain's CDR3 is CASSLAWLTGELFF. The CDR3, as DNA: TGTGCCAGCAGCTTAGCTTGGTTAACCGGGGAGCTGTTTTTT. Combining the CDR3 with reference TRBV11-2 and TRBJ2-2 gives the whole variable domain EAGVAQSPRYKIIEKRQSVAFWCNPISGHATLYWYQQILGQGPKLLIQFQNNGVVDDSQLPKDRFSAERLKGVDSTLKIQPAKLEDSAVYLCASSLAWLTGELFFGEGSRLTVL.